The entry below describes one T cell receptor beta chain. TCRdb's copy holds only in-frame clones and misses some; the assay was immunoSEQ multiplex PCR. The sample lists around 690,000 clones; about 90% were seen once. This record belongs to a study of shared clonotypes between healthy human individuals. This CDR3 spans 13 amino acids. Germline loops: CDR1 SNHLY, CDR2 FYNNEI. V lost 0 bases to trimming and J lost 8 bases, with 10 bases between them. The V and J genes are TRBV2 and TRBJ1-1, with D unresolved. This TCR was recovered from a man aged 18 to 29 in good health. Some clones in this sample may be carry-over from other donors' samples. Source material: memory CD8+ T cells from PBMCs. Subset meaning: CD45RO+ cells pooled with CCR7-negative TemRA cells. In DNA form, the CDR3 reads TGTGCCAGCAGTGAAGCCCGTCCGCTCGAAGCTTTCTTT. This sequence encodes CASSEARPLEAFF.